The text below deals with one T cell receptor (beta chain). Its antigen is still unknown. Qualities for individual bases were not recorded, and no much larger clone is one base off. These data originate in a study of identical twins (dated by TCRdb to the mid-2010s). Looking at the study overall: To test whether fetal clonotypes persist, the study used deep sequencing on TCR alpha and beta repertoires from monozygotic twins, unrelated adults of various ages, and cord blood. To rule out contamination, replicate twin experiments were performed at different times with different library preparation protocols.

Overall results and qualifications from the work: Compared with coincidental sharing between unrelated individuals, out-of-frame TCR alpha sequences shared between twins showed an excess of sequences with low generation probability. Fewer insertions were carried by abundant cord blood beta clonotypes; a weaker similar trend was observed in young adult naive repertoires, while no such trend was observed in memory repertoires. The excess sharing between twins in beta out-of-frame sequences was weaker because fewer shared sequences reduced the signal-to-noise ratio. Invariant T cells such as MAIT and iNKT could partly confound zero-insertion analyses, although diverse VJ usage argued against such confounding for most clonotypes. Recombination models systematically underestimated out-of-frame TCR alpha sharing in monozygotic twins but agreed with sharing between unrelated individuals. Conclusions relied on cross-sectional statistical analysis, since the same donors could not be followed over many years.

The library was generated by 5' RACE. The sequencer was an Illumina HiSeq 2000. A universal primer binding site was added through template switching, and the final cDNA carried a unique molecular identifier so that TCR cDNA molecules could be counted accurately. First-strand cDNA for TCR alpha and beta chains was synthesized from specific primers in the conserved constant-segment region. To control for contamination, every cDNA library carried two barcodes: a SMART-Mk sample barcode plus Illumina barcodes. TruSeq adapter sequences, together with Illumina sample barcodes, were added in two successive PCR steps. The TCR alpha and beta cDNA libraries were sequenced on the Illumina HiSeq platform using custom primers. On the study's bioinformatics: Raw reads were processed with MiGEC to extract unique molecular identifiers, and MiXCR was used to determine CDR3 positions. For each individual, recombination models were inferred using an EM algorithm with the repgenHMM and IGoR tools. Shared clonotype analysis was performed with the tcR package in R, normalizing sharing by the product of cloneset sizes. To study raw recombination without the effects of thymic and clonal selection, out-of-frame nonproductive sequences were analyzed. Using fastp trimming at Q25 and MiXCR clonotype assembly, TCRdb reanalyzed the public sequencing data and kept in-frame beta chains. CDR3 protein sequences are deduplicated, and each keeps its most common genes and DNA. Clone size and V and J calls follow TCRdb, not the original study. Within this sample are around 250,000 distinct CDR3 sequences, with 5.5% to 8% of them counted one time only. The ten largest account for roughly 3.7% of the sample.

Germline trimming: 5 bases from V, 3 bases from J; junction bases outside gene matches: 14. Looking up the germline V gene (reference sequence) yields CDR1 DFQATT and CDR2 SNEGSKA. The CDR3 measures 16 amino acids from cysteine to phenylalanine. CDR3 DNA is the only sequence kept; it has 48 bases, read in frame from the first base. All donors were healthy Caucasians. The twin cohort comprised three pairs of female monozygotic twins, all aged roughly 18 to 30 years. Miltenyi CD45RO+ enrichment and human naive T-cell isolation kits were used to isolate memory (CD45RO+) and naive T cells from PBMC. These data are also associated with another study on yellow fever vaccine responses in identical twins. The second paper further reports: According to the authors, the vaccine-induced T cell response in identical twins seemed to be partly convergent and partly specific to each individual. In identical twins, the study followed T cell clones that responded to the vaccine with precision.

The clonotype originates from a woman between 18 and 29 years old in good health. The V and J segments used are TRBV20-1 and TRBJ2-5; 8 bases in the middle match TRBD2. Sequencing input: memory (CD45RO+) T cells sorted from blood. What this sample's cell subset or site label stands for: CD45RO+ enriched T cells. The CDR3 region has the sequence CSAHGGTSGQKETQYF. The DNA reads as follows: TGCAGTGCTCACGGTGGCACTAGCGGACAAAAAGAGACCCAGTACTTC.